The present T cell receptor (beta chain) was sequenced within a study of beta chain features in type 1 diabetes. Study results and caveats: Type 1 diabetes patients showed a moderate but significant shortening of TCRB CDR3s in all four CD4+ subsets.

Reverse transcription of all isolated RNA meant that expressed TCRB transcripts were sequenced. Assay used: immunoSEQ multiplex PCR; TCRdb lists only in-frame clones, some missing. The table lists some 660,000 clones, about 14% of them singletons. A word on this clone: The target antigen is unknown.

Germline CDR1 is SGHTA and CDR2 is FQGTGA. The ends were cut back, 5 bases at V and 4 bases at J, with 12 bases in the middle. The CDR3 covers 14 residues. This clonotype originated in a man between 18 and 29 years old with type 1 diabetes. This rearrangement joins TRBV7-3 to TRBJ1-5; weak D call: TRBD1 (6 bases). The sample comprised naive CD4+ T cells from blood. The CDR3 reads CASSRGQPNQPQHF. CDR3 coding DNA: TGTGCCAGCAGCCGGGGGCAGCCTAATCAGCCCCAGCATTTT.